The rows below give T cell receptor beta chains drawn from one sample of a study of technical replicates of blood from a few donors. Sequencing was performed with immunoSEQ multiplex PCR; in TCRdb, only in-frame clones are kept and a portion is missing. The sample includes 45,000 to 55,000 clones, about 93% seen only once; the top ten take about 0.2%. Sequenced input: T cells isolated from PBMCs. The receptors originated from a human donor in good health. CDR3s include the opening cysteine and the closing phenylalanine or tryptophan. The D gene is left open where the match is weak. Rows may omit the clone size; those that give it use once, few, many or a size class.

v_gene,len,d_gene,abundance,j_gene,CDR3aa,CDR3nt
TRBV11-2,15,NA,NA,TRBJ2-2,CASSSQGIDTGELFF,TGTGCCAGCAGCTCACAGGGTATTGACACCGGGGAGCTGTTTTTT
TRBV5-6,16,NA,NA,TRBJ2-2,CASSPSGGGYTGELFF,TGTGCCAGCAGCCCGAGTGGGGGCGGTTACACCGGGGAGCTGTTTTTT
TRBV6-5,13,NA,few,TRBJ2-2,CASSGTPTGELFF,TGTGCCAGCAGCGGGACTCCCACCGGGGAGCTGTTTTTT
TRBV18,14,NA,NA,TRBJ1-2,CASSPLGTSFGYTF,TGTGCCAGCTCACCACTGGGGACATCTTTTGGCTACACCTTC
TRBV10-1,16,NA,NA,TRBJ2-7,CASSESRQTGSYEQYF,TGCGCCAGCAGTGAGTCGAGGCAGACAGGCTCCTACGAGCAGTACTTC
TRBV7-2,15,NA,NA,TRBJ2-5,CASSFDDVGEETQYF,TGTGCCAGCAGCTTCGACGATGTCGGGGAGGAGACCCAGTACTTC
TRBV18,15,TRBD2,NA,TRBJ2-1,CASSPTSGRVNEQFF,TGTGCCAGCTCGCCTACTAGCGGGAGGGTCAATGAGCAGTTCTTC
TRBV7-6,15,TRBD1,NA,TRBJ2-7,CASSIEEGATYEQYF,TGTGCCAGCAGCATAGAAGAGGGGGCTACCTACGAGCAGTACTTC
TRBV29-1,11,NA,NA,TRBJ2-7,CSVSDNYEQYF,TGCAGCGTCTCCGACAACTACGAGCAGTACTTC
TRBV28,15,NA,NA,TRBJ2-7,CASSSVGAGSYEQYF,TGTGCCAGCAGTTCGGTTGGGGCAGGTTCCTACGAGCAGTACTTC
TRBV28,15,NA,NA,TRBJ2-6,CASSALVSGANVLTF,TGTGCCAGCAGTGCACTGGTCTCTGGGGCCAACGTCCTGACTTTC
TRBV9,11,NA,once,TRBJ2-7,CASAGDYEQYF,TGTGCCAGCGCCGGGGACTACGAGCAGTACTTC
TRBV7-9,16,TRBD1,NA,TRBJ2-7,CASSPREGQGFYEQYF,TGTGCCAGCAGCCCCCGGGAAGGACAGGGGTTCTACGAGCAGTACTTC
TRBV5-6,16,TRBD1,NA,TRBJ2-2,CASSSGQGDYTGELFF,TGTGCCAGCAGCTCCGGACAGGGGGATTACACCGGGGAGCTGTTTTTT
TRBV29-1,14,TRBD1,NA,TRBJ1-2,CSVEDRGRDAGYTF,TGCAGCGTTGAAGACAGGGGGCGAGACGCTGGCTACACCTTC
TRBV11-3,15,NA,NA,TRBJ2-7,CASSLAGQDPYEQYF,TGTGCCAGCAGCTTAGCGGGACAAGACCCCTACGAGCAGTACTTC
TRBV5-1,16,NA,NA,TRBJ2-1,CASSLSGELSYNEQFF,TGCGCCAGCAGCCTCTCTGGAGAGCTCTCCTACAATGAGCAGTTCTTC
TRBV11-2,17,TRBD2,NA,TRBJ2-7,CASRPTSGSGPPYEQYF,TGTGCCAGCAGACCCACTAGCGGGAGTGGGCCCCCCTACGAGCAGTACTTC
TRBV5-4,15,TRBD2,once,TRBJ2-1,CASSLRAGGQDEQFF,TGTGCCAGCAGCCTCAGAGCGGGGGGGCAGGATGAGCAGTTCTTC
TRBV5-4,14,NA,NA,TRBJ2-5,CASSITGNRETQYF,TGTGCCAGCAGCATTACAGGGAATCGAGAGACCCAGTACTTC
TRBV7-9,12,NA,NA,TRBJ1-2,CASSLNMEGYTF,TGTGCCAGCAGCTTAAATATGGAGGGCTACACCTTC
TRBV9,15,TRBD1,few,TRBJ1-1,CASSPRTGMNTEAFF,TGTGCCAGCAGCCCACGGACAGGGATGAACACTGAAGCTTTCTTT
TRBV5-1,14,TRBD1,NA,TRBJ1-6,CASSLPGQGLPLHF,TGCGCCAGCAGCTTGCCGGGACAGGGATTACCCCTCCACTTT
TRBV5-1,19,TRBD1,NA,TRBJ2-3,CASSLSIRDRGLSGDTQYF,TGCGCCAGCAGCTTGTCTATTCGGGACAGGGGGCTGTCTGGAGATACGCAGTATTTT
TRBV5-6,14,NA,NA,TRBJ2-5,CASNHEGVGETQYF,TGTGCCAGCAATCACGAAGGGGTTGGGGAGACCCAGTACTTC
TRBV5-1,18,NA,NA,TRBJ2-3,CASSLRYRTAGGTDTQYF,TGCGCCAGCAGCTTACGATACCGGACCGCGGGTGGCACAGATACGCAGTATTTT
TRBV6-6,15,TRBD2,NA,TRBJ2-1,CASSTPPGLVGEQFF,TGTGCCAGCAGTACCCCCCCTGGACTAGTCGGTGAGCAGTTCTTC
TRBV28,16,TRBD1,NA,TRBJ2-7,CASSTTGTGGFDEQYF,TGTGCCAGCAGTACAACCGGGACAGGGGGTTTCGACGAGCAGTACTTC
TRBV5-6,12,NA,NA,TRBJ1-1,CASSLTGPEAFF,TGTGCCAGCAGCTTAACAGGGCCTGAAGCTTTCTTT
TRBV5-5,11,NA,NA,TRBJ1-4,CASSSNRVLFF,TGTGCCAGCAGCTCGAACAGGGTACTGTTTTTT
TRBV28,22,NA,NA,TRBJ1-5,CASTFLVFRNKDITEVNQPQHF,TGTGCCAGCACTTTTCTCGTGTTCCGAAACAAGGACATAACTGAGGTAAATCAGCCCCAGCATTTT
TRBV14,16,NA,NA,TRBJ1-1,CASSQDGAGPRTEAFF,TGTGCCAGCAGCCAAGATGGGGCAGGGCCAAGGACTGAAGCTTTCTTT
TRBV9,15,NA,NA,TRBJ1-5,CASSPGGGLNQPQHF,TGTGCCAGCAGCCCGGGGGGGGGCTTAAATCAGCCCCAGCATTTT
TRBV15,16,TRBD2,NA,TRBJ2-1,CATSTSSGSIYNEQFF,TGTGCCACCAGCACCTCTAGCGGGAGTATCTACAATGAGCAGTTCTTC
TRBV7-9,15,TRBD2,NA,TRBJ2-5,CASSFGSGSMETQYF,TGTGCCAGCAGCTTCGGGAGCGGGAGCATGGAGACCCAGTACTTC
TRBV28,15,TRBD1,once,TRBJ1-5,CASSLLSGGDQPQHF,TGTGCCAGCAGTTTACTTTCAGGGGGCGATCAGCCCCAGCATTTT
TRBV10-3,17,NA,NA,TRBJ2-6,CATEMGGLGQGANVLTF,TGTGCCACCGAAATGGGAGGTTTGGGTCAAGGGGCCAACGTCCTGACTTTC
TRBV7-6,16,TRBD2,NA,TRBJ2-1,CASSPSYAGEGNEQFF,TGTGCCAGCAGCCCGTCTTACGCGGGAGAAGGCAATGAGCAGTTCTTC
TRBV16,12,NA,NA,TRBJ1-2,CASSPDIYGYTF,TGTGCCAGCAGCCCGGACATCTATGGCTACACCTTC
TRBV6-5,15,NA,NA,TRBJ1-4,CASSYLGKGDEKLFF,TGTGCCAGCAGTTACCTGGGGAAGGGGGATGAAAAACTGTTTTTT
TRBV13,19,TRBD2,NA,TRBJ2-3,CASSLGLMESGTTTDTQYF,TGTGCCAGCAGCTTAGGCCTTATGGAGAGCGGGACGACCACAGATACGCAGTATTTT
TRBV5-1,14,NA,NA,TRBJ1-2,CASSLVQGKDGYTF,TGCGCCAGCAGCTTGGTGCAGGGTAAGGATGGCTACACCTTC
TRBV28,17,TRBD1,NA,TRBJ1-5,CASSLKYRGPSNQPQHF,TGTGCCAGCAGTCTAAAGTACAGGGGTCCTAGCAATCAGCCCCAGCATTTT
TRBV29-1,13,NA,NA,TRBJ1-6,CSVGQGNNSPLHF,TGCAGCGTTGGTCAGGGGAATAATTCACCCCTCCACTTT
TRBV5-1,12,NA,NA,TRBJ1-1,CASSFSGTEAFF,TGCGCCAGCAGCTTCTCCGGGACTGAAGCTTTCTTT
TRBV6-5,15,NA,NA,TRBJ2-7,CASSPIRGIVYEQYF,TGTGCCAGCAGCCCAATCAGGGGTATTGTCTACGAGCAGTACTTC
TRBV7-3,14,TRBD1,NA,TRBJ2-2,CASGTGGITGELFF,TGTGCCAGCGGAACAGGGGGTATTACCGGGGAGCTGTTTTTT
TRBV6-5,14,NA,NA,TRBJ1-4,CASSQGKYSEKLFF,TGTGCCAGCAGTCAGGGGAAGTATAGTGAAAAACTGTTTTTT
TRBV11-3,19,TRBD2,NA,TRBJ2-1,CASSLDGGASGGASNEQFF,TGTGCCAGCAGCTTAGATGGCGGGGCTAGCGGGGGGGCAAGTAATGAGCAGTTCTTC
TRBV10-3,13,NA,NA,TRBJ2-5,CAISNQGSETQYF,TGTGCCATCAGTAACCAGGGTTCAGAGACCCAGTACTTC
TRBV6-5,13,TRBD1,NA,TRBJ1-1,CASSYLKTGLAFF,TGTGCCAGCAGTTACCTAAAGACAGGGCTAGCTTTCTTT
TRBV5-1,18,TRBD2,NA,TRBJ2-2,CASSLAGTSRANTGELFF,TGCGCCAGCAGCTTGGCCGGGACTAGCCGGGCGAACACCGGGGAGCTGTTTTTT
TRBV5-6,15,TRBD1,NA,TRBJ2-7,CASSGTGTGDHEQYF,TGTGCCAGCAGCGGAACCGGGACAGGGGACCACGAGCAGTACTTC
TRBV10-3,15,TRBD2,once,TRBJ2-1,CAIKSLAGLYNEQFF,TGTGCCATCAAATCTTTAGCGGGGCTTTACAATGAGCAGTTCTTC
TRBV29-1,12,TRBD2,NA,TRBJ2-3,CSVEGLADTQYF,TGCAGCGTTGAGGGACTAGCGGATACGCAGTATTTT
TRBV11-3,14,TRBD2,NA,TRBJ2-1,CASRRAGEWNEQFF,TGTGCCAGCAGAAGAGCGGGGGAGTGGAATGAGCAGTTCTTC
TRBV11-3,14,TRBD2,NA,TRBJ2-7,CASSLDSSGAIRHF,TGTGCCAGCAGCTTAGATTCCAGCGGGGCCATCCGCCACTTC
TRBV10-3,18,NA,NA,TRBJ2-1,CAISEWTDGRISYNEQFF,TGTGCCATCAGTGAGTGGACTGACGGACGGATATCCTACAATGAGCAGTTCTTC
TRBV7-8,14,NA,once,TRBJ2-3,CASSFLADTDTQYF,TGTGCCAGCAGCTTCTTAGCGGACACAGATACGCAGTATTTT